This T cell receptor beta chain was captured by sequencing in a study of cytomegalovirus exposure and HLA in healthy donors. Study-wide findings and caveats: An analysis was carried out at a later point. It showed that HLA-associated TCR beta chains were more clonally expanded than equally common non-associated chains.

To note about this clone: Its antigen is not known.

The primer mix had 60 Vbeta and 13 Jbeta primers. Clones were read by immunoSEQ multiplex PCR, and TCRdb kept only the in-frame ones, dropping some. The sample has about 200,000 clones, more than 75% seen once; the top ten hold more than 0.35%. CDR3 size: 16 residues. Trimming took 6 bases from V and 4 from J; bases not matched to a gene: 9. CDR1 and CDR2 (germline): SNHLY, FYNNEI. The chain is built from TRBV2 and TRBJ1-6, with 7 bases matching TRBD1. The sample was PBMCs. The clonotype was recovered from a male donor in good health and CMV-seropositive. CDR3: CASRPDRAMYNSPLHF. For the CDR3, the DNA is TGTGCCAGCAGGCCCGACAGGGCTATGTATAATTCACCCCTCCACTTT.